This TCR beta chain was captured by sequencing in a study of T cell responses to AZD1222 COVID-19 vaccine. Study conclusions and caveats: Repertoires in all cases were sampled only once the peak T cell response had passed.

Data came from immunoSEQ multiplex PCR; TCRdb stores just in-frame clones and leaves some out. The profile shows over 150,000 clones, 70% to 90% of them singletons. Pooling was applied to second doses at about 4 or about 12 weeks. V lost 2 bases to trimming and J lost 6 bases, with 18 bases between them. CDR3 length: 16 residues. Germline-derived CDR1 and CDR2 are SGHKS and YYEKEE (reference sequence). On this clone itself: Its antigen is currently unknown.

The sample consisted of peripheral blood, taken 28 days after the second AZD1222 dose. The clonotype originates from an adult who received the AZD1222 COVID-19 vaccine. This chain links TRBV5-5 with TRBJ2-4; a possible D gene is TRBD2 (6 bases). Here the CDR3 DNA reads TGTGCCAGCAGCTTCCGTCAGGGAGGAGCGTTAAACATTCAGTACTTC. Residues: CASSFRQGGALNIQYF.